This TCR beta chain was retrieved from a study of control samples from healthy donors and cancer patients. Trimming pared 5 bases from V and 12 bases from J, leaving 15 bases between. CDR3 length: 13 amino acids. CDR1 and CDR2 from the germline V gene are SGHDT and YYEEEE. Assay used: immunoSEQ multiplex PCR; TCRdb lists only in-frame clones, some missing. Of tens of thousands of clones in the sample, approximately 89% were seen once. V is TRBV5-6 and J is TRBJ1-6; D unclear. Sequencing was performed on blood. The receptor was isolated from a man aged 50 to 60 in good health. The CDR3 sequence: CASRRSAGVPLHF. DNA of the CDR3: TGTGCCAGCAGGAGATCAGCGGGAGTACCCCTCCACTTT.